This T cell receptor beta chain was found in a study of lymphopenia after photon versus proton radiotherapy. The CDR3 runs 13 residues. Germline CDR1 and CDR2: SGHRS and YFSETQ. V was clipped by 5 bases and J by 8 bases, with 15 bases between them. Produced via immunoSEQ multiplex PCR; TCRdb's table is partial and in-frame only. The table includes around 28,000 clones, around 85% detected once. This TCR derives from a middle-aged man with gastric cancer. This specimen consisted of peripheral blood, obtained from a patient treated with photon-based radiotherapy. The V and J genes are TRBV5-1 and TRBJ2-3, with D hard to call. This chain's CDR3 is CASSSLLPGTQYF. The DNA of the CDR3 is TGCGCCAGCAGTTCGCTCCTCCCGGGTACGCAGTATTTT.